This TCR beta chain was sequenced during a study of CD4+ T cells in melanoma. Study conclusions and caveats: Diverse differentiation states were reported for melanoma neoantigen-specific CD4+ T cells.

V lost 2 bases to trimming and J lost 1 base, with 8 bases between them. The CDR3 length is 14 residues. CDR1 is SEHNR and CDR2 is FQNEAQ in the germline V gene (reference sequence). In regard to this clone: The antigen is not known.

Clones were read by immunoSEQ multiplex PCR, and TCRdb kept only the in-frame ones, dropping some. The sample contains over 100,000 clones, around 92% of which appear only once. The origin of this receptor is a human donor with melanoma. The sequenced sample consisted of peripheral blood. J is TRBJ1-2 and V is TRBV7-9, with unresolved D. The CDR3, as DNA: TGTGCCAGCAGCTTACTTTTCAGTAACTATGGCTACACCTTC. This sequence encodes CASSLLFSNYGYTF.